Listed here are 2 T cell receptor beta chains from one sample, sequenced in a study of blood T cells in healthy people across ages. Through a sample-barcoded 5' primer and a J-beta primer mix, a second PCR was run for roughly 6 to 12 cycles. TCRdb called the 5' RACE reads again in MiXCR, with one record for every CDR3 protein. The data hold approximately 1.5 million distinct CDR3 sequences, with 30% to 35% observed a single time. The material sequenced was blood. The receptors originated from a woman between 25 and 40 years old in good health.

This clonotype was counted at least ten times. The V gene is TRBV4-1, the J gene TRBJ1-4, with D unclear. Germline loops: CDR1 MGHRA, CDR2 YSYEKL. Trimming stripped 4 bases from V and 0 bases from J, with 18 bases between. The CDR3 contains 18 residues. The DNA of the CDR3 is TGCGCCAGCAGCCCCCGAATCAGCGGCGCCGCAACTAATGAAAAACTGTTTTTT. This gives the protein CASSPRISGAATNEKLFF.

In this sample, this clonotype turned up a few times. The chain is built from TRBV28 and TRBJ2-7; 7 bases line up with TRBD1. Germline-derived CDR1 and CDR2 are MDHEN and SYDVKM. The CDR3 is 14 amino acids. J lost 4 bases, V lost 5 bases, and 8 bases had no gene match. The CDR3 protein is CASSPLDRLYEQYF. DNA of the CDR3: TGTGCCAGCAGTCCCTTGGACAGGCTTTACGAGCAGTACTTC. Complete variable domain (other parts from reference TRBV28 and TRBJ2-7): DVKVTQSSRYLVKRTGEKVFLECVQDMDHENMFWYRQDPGLGLRLIYFSYDVKMKEKGDIPEGYSVSREKKERFSLILESASTNQTSMYLCASSPLDRLYEQYFGPGTRLTVT.